This T cell receptor beta chain was recovered during a study of cytomegalovirus exposure and HLA in healthy donors. V lost 3 bases to trimming and J lost 0 bases, with 7 bases between them. Germline lookup yields CDR1 MNHEY and CDR2 SMNVEV (reference sequence). The CDR3 is 14 amino acids. This table comes from immunoSEQ multiplex PCR, and its TCRdb copy is limited to in-frame clones, with some not included. The repertoire holds hundreds of thousands of clones, with about nine tenths as singletons. The clonotype originates from a woman under 30 in good health and CMV-seronegative. The J gene is TRBJ2-3, the V gene TRBV27; unclear D gene. Sequencing used PBMCs. CDR3 DNA: TGTGCCAGCAGTTTGATCCAGAGCACAGATACGCAGTATTTT. Its translation is CASSLIQSTDTQYF.